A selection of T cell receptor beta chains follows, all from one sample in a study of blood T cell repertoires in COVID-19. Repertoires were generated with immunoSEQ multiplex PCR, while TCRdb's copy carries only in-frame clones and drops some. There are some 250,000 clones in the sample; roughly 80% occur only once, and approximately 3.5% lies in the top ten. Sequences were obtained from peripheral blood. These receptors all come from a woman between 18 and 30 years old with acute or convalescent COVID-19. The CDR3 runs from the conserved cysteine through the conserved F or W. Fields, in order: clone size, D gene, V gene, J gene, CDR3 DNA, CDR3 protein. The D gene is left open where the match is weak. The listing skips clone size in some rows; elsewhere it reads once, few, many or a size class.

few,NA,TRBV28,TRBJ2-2,TGTGCCAGCAGCTGGGGACAAAACACCGGGGAGCTGTTTTTT,CASSWGQNTGELFF
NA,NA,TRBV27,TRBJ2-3,TGTGCCAGCAGTCCAGGGTGGGCAGGTGCCACTAGCACAGATACGCAGTATTTT,CASSPGWAGATSTDTQYF
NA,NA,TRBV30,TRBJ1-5,TGTGCCTGGAGTGTAATCGGGGGTAGCAATCAGCCCCAGCATTTT,CAWSVIGGSNQPQHF
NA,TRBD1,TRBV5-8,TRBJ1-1,TGTGCCACCGGCCGGACAGGGGGAAACACTGAAGCTTTCTTT,CATGRTGGNTEAFF
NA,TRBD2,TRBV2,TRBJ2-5,TGTGCCAGCAGTGTGGTTAGCGGGAGGGGAGAGACCCAGTACTTC,CASSVVSGRGETQYF
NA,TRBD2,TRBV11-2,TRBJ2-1,TGTGCCAGCAAGCGGGCGGGAGTGGTTCGGGACGCGAATGAGCAGTTCTTC,CASKRAGVVRDANEQFF
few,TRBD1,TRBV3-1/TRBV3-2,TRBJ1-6,TGTGCCAGCAGTAGACACAGGGGATATAATTCACCCCTCCACTTT,CASSRHRGYNSPLHF
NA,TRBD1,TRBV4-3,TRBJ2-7,TGCGCCAGCAGCCAAGAGACAGGGCCTTCCTACGAGCAGTACTTC,CASSQETGPSYEQYF
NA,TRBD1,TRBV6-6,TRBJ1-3,TGTGCCAGCAGTTACATACAGGGGGCACGTGGAAACACCATATATTTT,CASSYIQGARGNTIYF
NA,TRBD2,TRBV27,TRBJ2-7,TGTGCCAGCAGTTTATCAAGCGGGAGGGGCGAGCAGTACTTC,CASSLSSGRGEQYF
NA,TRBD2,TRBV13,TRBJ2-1,TGTGCCAGCAGCTTGAGTCTAGCGGGAGGGGACGAGCAGTTCTTC,CASSLSLAGGDEQFF
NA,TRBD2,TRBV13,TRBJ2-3,TGTGCCAGCAGCTTATTGGGACTAGGGGAGGGTGCAGATACGCAGTATTTT,CASSLLGLGEGADTQYF
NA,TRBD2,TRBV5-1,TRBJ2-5,TGCGCCAGCAGCTTGGGGGGGACTAGCGTCGGAGAGACCCAGTACTTC,CASSLGGTSVGETQYF
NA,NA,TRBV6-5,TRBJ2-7,TGTGCCAGCAGTTACCGTGGGACTGTTTCTACCTACGAGCAGTACTTC,CASSYRGTVSTYEQYF